The entry below describes one T cell receptor (beta chain). Its antigen is undetermined. These data originate in a study of T-cell reconstitution after alpha-beta-depleted transplantation in children. Study-level findings and limits: T-cell numbers and diversity one year post-transplant derived largely from freshly generated T cells. For some patients, TCRbeta diversity was high at day 60 because of recipient T cells and thymic progenitors that survived. Several hundred expanded graft clones reportedly gave rise to the alpha-beta T cells present about two months after transplant.

Unique molecular identifiers were incorporated during preparation of the TCRbeta library. TCRdb re-called the PCR reads with MiXCR, one entry per CDR3 protein. The sample includes 350,000 to 500,000 distinct CDR3 sequences, roughly 44% seen only once; the top ten take approximately 30%. The clonotype was recovered from a girl aged 2-10 years with aplastic anemia, due to receive a stem cell transplant. The starting material was PBMCs, obtained before TCRalphabeta/CD19-depleted stem cell transplant.

In DNA form, the CDR3 reads TGCGCCAGCAGCTTGGCCGGGGCTCTGGGCACAGATACGCAGTATTTT. This translates into CASSLAGALGTDTQYF. The rearrangement uses TRBV5-1 and TRBJ2-3; D is perhaps TRBD1 or TRBD2 (5 bases each). Germline V gives CDR1 SGHRS, CDR2 YFSETQ. Trimming removed 0 bases at V and 1 base at J, with 12 bases between. There are 16 residues in the CDR3.